What follows describes a single TCR beta chain. Germline CDR1 SGHRS, CDR2 YFSETQ. The CDR3 covers 14 residues. With V trimmed by 4 bases and J by 2 bases, 5 bases remained unmatched. Every contributor of samples was a Caucasian grown-up residing in Nashville, Tennessee. CD4+ cells yielded CD45RA+ naive and CD45RA-negative memory subsets. This specimen belongs to a study of shared clonotypes between healthy human individuals. Study-level information: The cohort comprised a couple of women and a few men. Their ages spanned 18 to 49 years.

Repertoires were generated with immunoSEQ multiplex PCR, while TCRdb's copy carries only in-frame clones and drops some. The table records roughly 2.5 million clones, around 94% of them present only once. The genes are TRBV5-1 and TRBJ1-2; 7 bases map to TRBD1. The source material was naive CD4+ T cells sorted from blood. The sample's subset: CD45RA+ positively selected. The clonotype comes from a young man in good health. DNA of the CDR3: TGCGCCAGCAGCGGGTCGACAGGGAACTATGGCTACACCTTC. It translates to CASSGSTGNYGYTF.